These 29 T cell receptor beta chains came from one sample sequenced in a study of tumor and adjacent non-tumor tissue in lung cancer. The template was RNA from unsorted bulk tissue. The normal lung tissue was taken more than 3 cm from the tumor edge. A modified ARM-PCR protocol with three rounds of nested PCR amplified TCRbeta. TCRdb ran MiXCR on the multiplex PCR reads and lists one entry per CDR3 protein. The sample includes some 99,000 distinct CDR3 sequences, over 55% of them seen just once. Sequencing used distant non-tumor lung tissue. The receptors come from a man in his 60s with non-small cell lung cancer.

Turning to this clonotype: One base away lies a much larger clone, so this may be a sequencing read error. In DNA form, the CDR3 reads TGCAATGCTAAGGTCCCAGGGGGCTACTACAATGAGCAGTTCTTC. As protein: CNAKVPGGYYNEQFF. The chain links TRBV20-1 to TRBJ2-1; the match to TRBD1 covers 8 bases. CDR3 length equals 15 residues. Germline V gene sequence: CDR1 DFQATT, CDR2 SNEGSKA (reference sequence).

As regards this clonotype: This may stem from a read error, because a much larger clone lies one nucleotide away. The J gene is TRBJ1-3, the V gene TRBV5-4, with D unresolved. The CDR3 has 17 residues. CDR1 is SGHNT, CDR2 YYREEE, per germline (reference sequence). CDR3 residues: CASSLGGVSMGGNAIYF. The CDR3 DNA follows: TGTGCCAGCAGCTTGGGAGGCGTGTCTATGGGTGGAAACGCCATATATTTT.

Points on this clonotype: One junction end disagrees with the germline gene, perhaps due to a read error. In DNA, the CDR3 is TGCTCAGGAGGGACAGGGGCCAATGGGCAGTTCTTC. Its protein is CSGGTGANGQFF. The V gene is TRBV20-1, the J gene TRBJ2-1, with 10 bases identical to TRBD1. This CDR3 has 12 residues. Germline CDR1 is DFQATT and CDR2 is SNEGSKA (reference sequence).

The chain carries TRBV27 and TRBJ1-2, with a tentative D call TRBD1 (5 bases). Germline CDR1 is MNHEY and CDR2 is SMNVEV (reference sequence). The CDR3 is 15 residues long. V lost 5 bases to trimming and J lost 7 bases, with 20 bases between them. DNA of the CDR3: TGTGCCAGCAGTCCAGTGGCCGGGGCAACTGGTGGCTACACCTTC. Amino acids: CASSPVAGATGGYTF.

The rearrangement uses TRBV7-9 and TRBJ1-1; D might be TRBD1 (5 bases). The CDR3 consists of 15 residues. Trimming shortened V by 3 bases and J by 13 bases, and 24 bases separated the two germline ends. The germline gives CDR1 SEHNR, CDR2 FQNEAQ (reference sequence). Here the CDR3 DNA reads TGTGCCAGCAGCTTGTTTGGACACCGGAACACTGGAGTTTTCTTT. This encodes CASSLFGHRNTGVFF.

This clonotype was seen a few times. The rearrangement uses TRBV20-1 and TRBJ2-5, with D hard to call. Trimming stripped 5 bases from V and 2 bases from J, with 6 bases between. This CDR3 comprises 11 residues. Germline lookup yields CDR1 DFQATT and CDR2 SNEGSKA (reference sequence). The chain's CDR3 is CSAVRQETQYF. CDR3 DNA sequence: TGCAGTGCTGTCAGACAAGAGACCCAGTACTTC.

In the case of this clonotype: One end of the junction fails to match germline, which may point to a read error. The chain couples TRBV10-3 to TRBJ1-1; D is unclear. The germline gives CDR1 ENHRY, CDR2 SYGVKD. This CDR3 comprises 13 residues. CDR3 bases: TGTGTCATCAGCGAGTGGCAGGACCTTGAAGCTTTCTTT. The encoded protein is CVISEWQDLEAFF.

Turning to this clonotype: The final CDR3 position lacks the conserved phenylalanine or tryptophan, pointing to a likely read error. The CDR3 loop reads CANSLQHLNTGELFH. DNA of the CDR3: TGTGCCAACAGCTTACAACACCTGAACACCGGGGAGCTGTTTCAT. The chain has TRBV11-3 and TRBJ2-2; D is undetermined. Germline V gene data show CDR1 as SGHNT and CDR2 as YENEEA. The CDR3 has 15 residues.

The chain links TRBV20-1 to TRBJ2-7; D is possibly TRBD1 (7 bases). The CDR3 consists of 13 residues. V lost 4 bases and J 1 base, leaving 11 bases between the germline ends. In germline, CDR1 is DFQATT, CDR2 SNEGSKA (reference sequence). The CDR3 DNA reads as TGCAGTGCTACACCAGGGGGGTCCTACGAGCAGTACTTC. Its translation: CSATPGGSYEQYF.

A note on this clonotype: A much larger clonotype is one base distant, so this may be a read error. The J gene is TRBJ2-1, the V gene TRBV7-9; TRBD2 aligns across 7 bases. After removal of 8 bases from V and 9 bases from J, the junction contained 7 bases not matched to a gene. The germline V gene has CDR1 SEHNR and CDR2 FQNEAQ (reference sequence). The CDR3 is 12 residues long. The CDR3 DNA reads TGTGCCAGCTCGGGGGGTGCGGGTGAGCAGTTCTTC. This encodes CASSGGAGEQFF.

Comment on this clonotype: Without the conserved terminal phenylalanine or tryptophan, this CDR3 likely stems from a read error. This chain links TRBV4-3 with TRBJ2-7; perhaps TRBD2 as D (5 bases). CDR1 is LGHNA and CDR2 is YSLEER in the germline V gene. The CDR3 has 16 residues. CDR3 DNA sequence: TGCGCAAGCAGCCAAGACCAGGCTAGCTGGAGTTACGAGCAGTACCTC. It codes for CASSQDQASWSYEQYL.

The CDR3 sequence: CASSPEKPIGELFF. The CDR3 region has the DNA TGTGCCAGCAGCCCCGAGAAGCCCATCGGGGAGCTGTTTTTT. The chain carries TRBV11-3 and TRBJ2-2; no firm D call. V lost 5 bases, J lost 7 bases, and 14 bases lay in between. The germline gives CDR1 SGHNT, CDR2 YENEEA. The CDR3 runs to 14 residues.

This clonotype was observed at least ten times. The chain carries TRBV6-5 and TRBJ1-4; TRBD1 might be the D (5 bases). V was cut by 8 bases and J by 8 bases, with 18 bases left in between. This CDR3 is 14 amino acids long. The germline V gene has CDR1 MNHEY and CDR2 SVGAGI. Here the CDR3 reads CASRPLDREEKLFF. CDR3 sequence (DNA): TGTGCCAGCCGCCCGCTAGACAGAGAGGAAAAACTGTTTTTT.

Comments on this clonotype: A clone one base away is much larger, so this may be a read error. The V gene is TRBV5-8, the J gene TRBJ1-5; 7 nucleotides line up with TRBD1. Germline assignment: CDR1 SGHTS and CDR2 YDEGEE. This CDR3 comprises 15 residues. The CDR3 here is CASSSGQQYNQAQHF. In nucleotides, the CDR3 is TGTGCCAGCAGCTCGGGACAGCAATACAATCAGGCCCAGCATTTT.

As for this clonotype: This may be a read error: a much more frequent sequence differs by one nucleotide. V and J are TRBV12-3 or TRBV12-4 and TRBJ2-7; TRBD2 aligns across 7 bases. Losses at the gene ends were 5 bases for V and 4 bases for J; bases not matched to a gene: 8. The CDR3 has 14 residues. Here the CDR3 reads CASSQSGTNYEQYF. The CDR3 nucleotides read TGTGCCAGCAGTCAGTCCGGGACTAATTACGAGCAGTACTTC.

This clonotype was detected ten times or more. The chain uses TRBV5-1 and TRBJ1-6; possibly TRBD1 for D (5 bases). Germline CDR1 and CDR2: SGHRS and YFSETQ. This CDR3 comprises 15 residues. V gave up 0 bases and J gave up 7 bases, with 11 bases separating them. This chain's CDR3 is CASSLDVQENSPLHF. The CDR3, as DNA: TGCGCCAGCAGCTTGGATGTACAGGAAAATTCACCCCTCCACTTT.

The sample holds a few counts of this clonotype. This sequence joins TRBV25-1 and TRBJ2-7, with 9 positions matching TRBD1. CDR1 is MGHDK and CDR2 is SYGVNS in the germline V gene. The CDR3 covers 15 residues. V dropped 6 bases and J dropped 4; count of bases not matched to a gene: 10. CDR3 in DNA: TGTGCCAGCAGCGAACCCGGACAGGGGCTTTACGAGCAGTACTTC. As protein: CASSEPGQGLYEQYF.

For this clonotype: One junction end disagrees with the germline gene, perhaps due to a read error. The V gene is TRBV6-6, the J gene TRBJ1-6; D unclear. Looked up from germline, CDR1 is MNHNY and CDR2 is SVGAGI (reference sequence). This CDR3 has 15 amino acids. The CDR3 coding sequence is TGCGCCTGCAGTTACAATCCGGGTACTAATTCACCCCTCCACTTT. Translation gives CACSYNPGTNSPLHF.

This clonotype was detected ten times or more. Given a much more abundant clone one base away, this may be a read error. CDR3 protein: CASSPLESYEQYF. In DNA form, the CDR3 reads TGTGCCAGCAGCCCCCTGGAGAGCTACGAGCAGTACTTC. The chain uses TRBV12-3 or TRBV12-4 and TRBJ2-7, with unresolved D. V was clipped by 6 bases and J by 3 bases, with 12 bases between them. This CDR3 comprises 13 residues.

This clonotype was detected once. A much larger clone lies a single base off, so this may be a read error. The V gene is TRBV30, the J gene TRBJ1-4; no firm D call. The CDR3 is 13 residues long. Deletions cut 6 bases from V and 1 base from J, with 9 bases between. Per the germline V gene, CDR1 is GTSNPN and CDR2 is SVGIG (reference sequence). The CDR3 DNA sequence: TGTGCCTGCCCAGAGGGAACTAATGAAAAACTGTTTTTT. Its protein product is CACPEGTNEKLFF.

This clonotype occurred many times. As DNA, the CDR3 is TGCAGTGCAACACAGGGGAGGCGTGACACTGAAGCTTTCTTT. Residues: CSATQGRRDTEAFF. The chain is built from TRBV20-1 and TRBJ1-1, with 7 bases matching TRBD1. From germline, CDR1 is DFQATT and CDR2 SNEGSKA (reference sequence). This CDR3 contains 14 residues. The V and J ends lost 6 bases and 3 bases, in that order; junction bases with no gene match: 10.

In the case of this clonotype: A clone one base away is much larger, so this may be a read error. The CDR3 reads CASSQRGYGQYF. CDR3 DNA: TGCGCCAGCAGCCAACGGGGCTACGGGCAGTACTTC. This sequence joins TRBV4-1 and TRBJ2-7; D is perhaps TRBD1 or TRBD2 (5 bases each). This CDR3 is built from 12 residues. The germline gives CDR1 MGHRA, CDR2 YSYEKL.

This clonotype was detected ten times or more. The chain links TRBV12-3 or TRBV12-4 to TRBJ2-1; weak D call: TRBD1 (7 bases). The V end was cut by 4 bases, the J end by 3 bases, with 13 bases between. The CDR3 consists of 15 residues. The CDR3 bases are TGTGCCAGCAGTTACAGGGGAGGAGGCTACAATGAGCAGTTCTTC. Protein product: CASSYRGGGYNEQFF.

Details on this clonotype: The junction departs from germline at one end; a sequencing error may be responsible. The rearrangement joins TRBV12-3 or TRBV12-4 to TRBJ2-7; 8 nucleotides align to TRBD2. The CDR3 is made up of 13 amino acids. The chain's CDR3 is CTSRPRLAFEKYF. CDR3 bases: TGTACCAGCAGGCCCCGACTAGCGTTTGAGAAGTACTTC.

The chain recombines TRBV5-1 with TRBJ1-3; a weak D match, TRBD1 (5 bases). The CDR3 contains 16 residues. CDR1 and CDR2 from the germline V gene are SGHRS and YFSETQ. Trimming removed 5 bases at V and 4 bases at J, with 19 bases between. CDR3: CASRANTGTSGNTIYF. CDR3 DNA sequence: TGCGCCAGCAGAGCAAACACCGGGACTTCAGGAAACACCATATATTTT. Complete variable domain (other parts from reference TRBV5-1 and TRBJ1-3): KAGVTQTPRYLIKTRGQQVTLSCSPISGHRSVSWYQQTPGQGLQFLFEYFSETQRNKGNFPGRFSGRQFSNSRSEMNVSTLELGDSALYLCASRANTGTSGNTIYFGEGSWLTVV.

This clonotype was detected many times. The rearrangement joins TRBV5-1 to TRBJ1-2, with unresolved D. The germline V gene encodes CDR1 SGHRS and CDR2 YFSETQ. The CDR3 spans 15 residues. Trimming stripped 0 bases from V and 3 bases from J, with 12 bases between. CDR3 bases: TGCGCCAGCAGCTTGGGCCGCTATGAAGACTATGGCTACACCTTC. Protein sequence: CASSLGRYEDYGYTF.

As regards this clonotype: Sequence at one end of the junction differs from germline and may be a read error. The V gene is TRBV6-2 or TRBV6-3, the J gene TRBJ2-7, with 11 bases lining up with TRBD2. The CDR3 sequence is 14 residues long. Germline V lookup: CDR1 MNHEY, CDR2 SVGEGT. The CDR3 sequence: CDSSTSGSLSEQYF. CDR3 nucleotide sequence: TGTGACAGCAGCACTAGCGGGAGTCTTTCAGAGCAGTACTTC.

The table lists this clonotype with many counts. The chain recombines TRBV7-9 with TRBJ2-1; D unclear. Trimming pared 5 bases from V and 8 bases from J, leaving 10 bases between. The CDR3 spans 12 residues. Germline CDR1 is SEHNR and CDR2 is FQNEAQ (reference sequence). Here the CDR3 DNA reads TGTGCCAGCAGCCCCTCGTTATATGAGCAGTTCTTC. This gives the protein CASSPSLYEQFF.

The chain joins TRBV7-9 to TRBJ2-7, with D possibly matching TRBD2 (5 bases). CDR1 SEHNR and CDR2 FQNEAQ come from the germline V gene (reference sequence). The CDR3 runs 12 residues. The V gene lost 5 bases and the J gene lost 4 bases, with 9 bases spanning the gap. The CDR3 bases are TGTGCCAGCAGCGACGGGATTTACGAGCAGTACTTC. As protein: CASSDGIYEQYF.